One T cell receptor (beta chain) is described in this entry. What it recognizes is unknown. The germline gives CDR1 SGHDN, CDR2 FVKESK. The ends were cut back, 1 base at V and 3 bases at J, with 9 bases in the middle. The CDR3 is 14 residues long. One entry per CDR3 protein, called by TCRdb with MiXCR from the reads. Here the sample spans under 800,000 distinct CDR3 sequences, about 24% being singletons. The sample is drawn from a study of T cell repertoires in cytomegalovirus infection. The wider study: Both CMV infection and a matching HLA type were indicated by public TCR beta signatures. Broader study findings: HLA-C-restricted CMV clonotypes gave the most frequent clonotype in two of eight donors.

The receptor was derived from a human donor in good health (CMV status not recorded). Some clones in this sample may be carry-over from other donors' samples. V is TRBV14 and J is TRBJ1-2; D not certain. What was sequenced was CD8+ T cells from PBMCs. The CDR3 loop is CASSQGAADYGYTF. DNA for the CDR3: TGTGCCAGCAGCCAAGGGGCAGCGGACTATGGCTACACCTTC.